The TCR beta chain under discussion was sequenced for a study of cytomegalovirus exposure and HLA in healthy donors. It was with 60 Vbeta and 13 Jbeta primers that the PCR ran. Sequencing used immunoSEQ multiplex PCR; TCRdb keeps in-frame clones, though not all of them. The sample includes 130,000 to 150,000 clones, around three quarters of them seen just once. This clonotype was obtained from a man aged 35-49 years in good health and CMV-seropositive. Source material: PBMCs.

The CDR3 loop reads CASSFPGGVKNTEAFF. CDR3 DNA sequence: TGTGCCAGCAGTTTTCCCGGGGGGGTAAAGAACACTGAAGCTTTCTTT. The chain combines TRBV2 with TRBJ1-1, with D maybe TRBD1 (5 bases). V lost 5 bases and J lost 1, with 17 bases in between. The V gene's germline CDR1 is SNHLY and CDR2 FYNNEI. The CDR3 runs to 16 residues.